Given below is one T cell receptor beta chain in context. The antigen is unknown. The data originate from a study of cytomegalovirus exposure and HLA in healthy donors. The CDR3 runs to 11 residues. CDR1 SGHAT and CDR2 FQDESV come from the germline V gene (reference sequence). Trimming cost V 5 bases and J 5 bases, with 5 bases left between them. This cohort consisted of healthy bone marrow donors. Study conclusions and caveats: Prediction of most subjects' HLA-A and HLA-B alleles by TCR beta sequences was reportedly accurate.

The PCR used 60 Vbeta and 13 Jbeta primers. Assay used: immunoSEQ multiplex PCR; TCRdb lists only in-frame clones, some missing. The sample holds roughly 180,000 clones; roughly 88% are singletons and the top ten take about 1.2%. This clonotype originated in a boy younger than 10 in good health and CMV-seronegative. The material sequenced was PBMCs. The chain combines TRBV11-1 with TRBJ2-3; no firm D call. CDR3: CASSQKDTQYF. In DNA form, the CDR3 reads TGTGCCAGCAGCCAGAAAGATACGCAGTATTTT.